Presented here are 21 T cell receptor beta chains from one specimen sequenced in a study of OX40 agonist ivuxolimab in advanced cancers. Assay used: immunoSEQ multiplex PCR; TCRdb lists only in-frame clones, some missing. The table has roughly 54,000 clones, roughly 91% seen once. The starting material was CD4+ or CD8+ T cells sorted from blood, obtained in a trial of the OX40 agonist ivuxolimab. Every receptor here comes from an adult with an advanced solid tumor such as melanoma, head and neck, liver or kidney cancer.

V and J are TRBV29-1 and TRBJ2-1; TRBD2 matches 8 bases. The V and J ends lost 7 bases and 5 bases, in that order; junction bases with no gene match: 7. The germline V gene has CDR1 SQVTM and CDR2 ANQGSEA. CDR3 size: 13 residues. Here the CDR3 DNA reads TGCAGCGCCTCGGGACTAGGGCACAATGAGCAGTTCTTC. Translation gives CSASGLGHNEQFF.

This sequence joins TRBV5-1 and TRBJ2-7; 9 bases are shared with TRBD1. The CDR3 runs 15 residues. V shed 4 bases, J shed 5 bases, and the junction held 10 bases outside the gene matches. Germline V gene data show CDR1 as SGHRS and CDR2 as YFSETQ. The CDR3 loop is CASSPFPGQGNEQYF. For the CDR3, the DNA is TGCGCCAGCAGCCCCTTCCCGGGACAGGGCAACGAGCAGTACTTC.

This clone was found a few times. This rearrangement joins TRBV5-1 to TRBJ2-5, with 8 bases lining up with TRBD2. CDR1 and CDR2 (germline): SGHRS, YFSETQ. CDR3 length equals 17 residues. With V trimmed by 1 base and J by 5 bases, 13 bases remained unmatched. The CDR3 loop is CASSLPAGSGALETQYF. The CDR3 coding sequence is TGCGCCAGCAGCTTGCCCGCGGGTAGCGGGGCTTTGGAGACCCAGTACTTC.

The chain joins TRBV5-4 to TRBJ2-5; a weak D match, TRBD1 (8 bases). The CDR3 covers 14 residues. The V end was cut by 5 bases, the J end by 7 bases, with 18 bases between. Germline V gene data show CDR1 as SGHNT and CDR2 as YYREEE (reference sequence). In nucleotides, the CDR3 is TGTGCCAGCAGGATCGACAGGGGCGGGGGGACCCAGTACTTC. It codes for CASRIDRGGGTQYF.

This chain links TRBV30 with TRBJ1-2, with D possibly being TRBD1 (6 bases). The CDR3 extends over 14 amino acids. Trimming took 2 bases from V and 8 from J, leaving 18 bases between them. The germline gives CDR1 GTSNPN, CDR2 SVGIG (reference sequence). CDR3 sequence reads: CAWSPRRGGGGYTF. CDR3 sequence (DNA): TGTGCCTGGAGTCCCCGGAGAGGGGGGGGAGGCTACACCTTC.

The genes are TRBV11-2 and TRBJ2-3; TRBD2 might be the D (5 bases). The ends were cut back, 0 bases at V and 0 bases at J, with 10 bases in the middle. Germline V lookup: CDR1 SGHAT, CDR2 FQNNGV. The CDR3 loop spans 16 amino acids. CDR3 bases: TGTGCCAGCAGCTTAGAAGCGGATCCTAGCACAGATACGCAGTATTTT. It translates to CASSLEADPSTDTQYF.

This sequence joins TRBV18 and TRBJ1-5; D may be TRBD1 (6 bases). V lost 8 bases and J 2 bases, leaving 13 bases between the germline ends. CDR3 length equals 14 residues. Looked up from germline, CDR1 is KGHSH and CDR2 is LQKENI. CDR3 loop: CASRTAEGNQPQHF. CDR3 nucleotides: TGTGCCAGCCGGACAGCCGAGGGCAATCAGCCCCAGCATTTT.

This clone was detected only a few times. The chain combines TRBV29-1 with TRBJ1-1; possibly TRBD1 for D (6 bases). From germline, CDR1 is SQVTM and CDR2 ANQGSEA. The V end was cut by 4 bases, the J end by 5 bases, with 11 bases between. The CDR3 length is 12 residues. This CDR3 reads CSVGLGQTEAFF. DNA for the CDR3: TGCAGCGTTGGTCTCGGACAGACTGAAGCTTTCTTT.

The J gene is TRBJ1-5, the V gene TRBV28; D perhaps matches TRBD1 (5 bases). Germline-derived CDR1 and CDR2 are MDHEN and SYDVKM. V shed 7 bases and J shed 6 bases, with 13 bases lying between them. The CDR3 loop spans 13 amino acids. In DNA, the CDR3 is TGTGCCAGCAACAAACAAGGGGTTCAGCCCCAGCATTTT. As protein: CASNKQGVQPQHF.

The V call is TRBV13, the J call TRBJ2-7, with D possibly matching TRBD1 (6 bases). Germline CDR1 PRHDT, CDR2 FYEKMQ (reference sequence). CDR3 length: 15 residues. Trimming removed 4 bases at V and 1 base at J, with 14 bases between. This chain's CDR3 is CASSSTGRLSYEQYF. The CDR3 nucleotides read TGTGCCAGCAGCTCGACAGGACGACTTTCCTACGAGCAGTACTTC.

In DNA, the CDR3 is TGTGCCAGCATAAGGACAGGGGTTTACACTGAAGCTTTCTTT. This codes for CASIRTGVYTEAFF. The chain links TRBV27 to TRBJ1-1, with 9 bases lining up with TRBD1. The CDR3 consists of 14 residues. With 7 bases clipped from V and 3 bases from J, the junction kept 6 bases outside the gene matches. Germline V gives CDR1 MNHEY, CDR2 SMNVEV (reference sequence).

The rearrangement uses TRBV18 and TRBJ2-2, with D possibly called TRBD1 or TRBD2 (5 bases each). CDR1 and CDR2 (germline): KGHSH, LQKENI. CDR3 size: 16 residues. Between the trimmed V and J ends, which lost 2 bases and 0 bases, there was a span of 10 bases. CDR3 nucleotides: TGTGCCAGCTCACCATCGGGACGGGCGAACACCGGGGAGCTGTTTTTT. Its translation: CASSPSGRANTGELFF. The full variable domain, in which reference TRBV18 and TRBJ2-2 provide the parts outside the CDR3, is NAGVMQNPRHLVRRRGQEARLRCSPMKGHSHVYWYRQLPEEGLKFMVYLQKENIIDESGMPKERFSAEFPKEGPSILRIQQVVRGDSAAYFCASSPSGRANTGELFFGEGSRLTVL.

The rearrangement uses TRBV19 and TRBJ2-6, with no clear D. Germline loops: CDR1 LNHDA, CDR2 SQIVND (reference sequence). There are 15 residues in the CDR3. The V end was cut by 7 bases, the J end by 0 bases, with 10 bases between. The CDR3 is CASTKPYSGANVLTF. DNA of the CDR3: TGTGCCAGTACTAAGCCTTACTCTGGGGCCAACGTCCTGACTTTC.

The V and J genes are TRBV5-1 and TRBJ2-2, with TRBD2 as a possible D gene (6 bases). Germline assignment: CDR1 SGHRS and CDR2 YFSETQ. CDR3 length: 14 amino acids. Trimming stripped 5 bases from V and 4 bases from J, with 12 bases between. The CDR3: CASSLAVPTGELFF. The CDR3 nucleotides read TGCGCCAGCAGTTTAGCGGTGCCCACCGGGGAGCTGTTTTTT.

The CDR3 coding sequence is TGTGCCAGCAGCTTGGGGGGAGCGAAAAACAATGAGCAGTTCTTC. Protein sequence: CASSLGGAKNNEQFF. V is TRBV5-4 and J is TRBJ2-1; D perhaps matches TRBD2 (5 bases). V was clipped by 0 bases and J by 5 bases, with 12 bases between them. CDR3 length: 15 residues. Germline-derived CDR1 and CDR2 are SGHNT and YYREEE (reference sequence).

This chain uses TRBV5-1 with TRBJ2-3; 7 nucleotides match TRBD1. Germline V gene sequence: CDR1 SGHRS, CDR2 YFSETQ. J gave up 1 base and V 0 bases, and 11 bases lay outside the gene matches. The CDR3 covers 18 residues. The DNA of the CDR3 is TGCGCCAGCAGCTTGGCCTTAGAGACAGGGATCGGCACAGATACGCAGTATTTT. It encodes CASSLALETGIGTDTQYF. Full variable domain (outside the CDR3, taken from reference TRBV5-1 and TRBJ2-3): KAGVTQTPRYLIKTRGQQVTLSCSPISGHRSVSWYQQTPGQGLQFLFEYFSETQRNKGNFPGRFSGRQFSNSRSEMNVSTLELGDSALYLCASSLALETGIGTDTQYFGPGTRLTVL.

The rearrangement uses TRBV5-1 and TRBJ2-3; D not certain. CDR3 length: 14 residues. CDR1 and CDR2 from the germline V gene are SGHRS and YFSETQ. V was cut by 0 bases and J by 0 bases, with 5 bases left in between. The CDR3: CASSLASSTDTQYF. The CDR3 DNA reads TGCGCCAGCAGCTTGGCCTCTAGCACAGATACGCAGTATTTT.

DNA of the CDR3: TGTGCCACCAGCAGAGAGGAGGCAGGGGCGAAGACCCAGTACTTC. Amino acids: CATSREEAGAKTQYF. The gene calls are TRBV15 and TRBJ2-5, with a weak D call TRBD1 (6 bases). V was pared by 0 bases and J by 6 bases, with 14 bases between. Germline-derived CDR1 and CDR2 are LNHNV and YYDKDF (reference sequence). This CDR3 is built from 15 residues.

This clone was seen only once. In DNA, the CDR3 is TGTGCCAGCAGCGCCGGCGGGAGTTTGGGTGGCTACACCTTC. It translates to CASSAGGSLGGYTF. The J gene is TRBJ1-2, the V gene TRBV9, with D hard to call. The CDR3 loop spans 14 amino acids. Trimming took 3 bases from V and 7 from J, leaving 16 bases between them. Germline V gene sequence: CDR1 SGDLS, CDR2 YYNGEE.

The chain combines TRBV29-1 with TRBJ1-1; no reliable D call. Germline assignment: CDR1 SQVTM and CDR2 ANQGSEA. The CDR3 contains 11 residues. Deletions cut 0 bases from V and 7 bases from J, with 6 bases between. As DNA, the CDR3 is TGCAGCGTTGAAGATGGGGTTGAAGCTTTCTTT. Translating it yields CSVEDGVEAFF.

The CDR3 region is CARSLEHVQPRAGYTF. CDR3 DNA: TGTGCCAGAAGCTTGGAGCACGTCCAGCCGAGAGCTGGCTACACCTTC. V gene TRBV5-3 combines with J gene TRBJ1-2; D not resolved. Being an ORF, TRBV5-3 has a function that is uncertain. This CDR3 contains 16 residues. The V gene lost 0 bases and the J gene lost 7 bases, with 19 bases spanning the gap.